The 14 T cell receptor beta chains presented below share a single source sample, sequenced in a study of blood T cells in healthy people across ages (dated by TCRdb to 2015 to 2017). Libraries were built with 5' RACE. A second PCR of 7 to 11 cycles was run with a J-beta primer mix and a sample-barcoded 5' primer. The raw public reads went through TCRdb reprocessing: fastp at Q25, MiXCR clone calling, in-frame beta chains kept. Rows are unified per CDR3 protein, each entry keeping the most common DNA and genes. This sample is represented by around 1,800,000 distinct CDR3 sequences; about two fifths of them were singletons. Of the sample, under 30% is held by the ten largest clones. Sequenced material: blood. The receptors stem from a human donor in good health.

The J gene is TRBJ2-2, the V gene TRBV7-3; D is perhaps TRBD2 (6 bases). The CDR3 is 15 amino acids. CDR1 SGHTA and CDR2 FQGTGA come from the germline V gene. Trimming removed 5 bases at V and 0 bases at J, with 10 bases between. The CDR3 DNA reads as TGTGCCAGCAGCACCGGGAGCGCGAACACCGGGGAGCTGTTTTTT. Amino acids: CASSTGSANTGELFF.

A few counts support this clonotype. The J gene is TRBJ1-1, the V gene TRBV12-3 or TRBV12-4; perhaps TRBD1 as D (5 bases). CDR3 length: 12 residues. Trimming cost V 2 bases and J 10 bases, with 11 bases left between them. The CDR3, as DNA: TGTGCCAGCAGTTTAAGCAGGGTTGGAGCTTTCTTT. Residues: CASSLSRVGAFF.

This clonotype was observed a few times. The chain combines TRBV14 with TRBJ2-5, with a tentative D call TRBD1 (6 bases). The CDR3 is 14 amino acids. Germline-derived CDR1 and CDR2 are SGHDN and FVKESK. V was trimmed by 1 base and J by 3 bases, leaving 9 bases between them. CDR3 nucleotides: TGTGCCAGCAGCCAAGTTCGGACAGAAGAGACCCAGTACTTC. Its protein product is CASSQVRTEETQYF. Full variable domain (remainder filled in from reference TRBV14 and TRBJ2-5): EAGVTQFPSHSVIEKGQTVTLRCDPISGHDNLYWYRRVMGKEIKFLLHFVKESKQDESGMPNNRFLAERTGGTYSTLKVQPAELEDSGVYFCASSQVRTEETQYFGPGTRLLVL.

The V call is TRBV12-3 or TRBV12-4, the J call TRBJ2-1; no definite D call. The CDR3 runs to 15 residues. V was trimmed by 3 bases and J by 12 bases, leaving 21 bases between them. This CDR3 is CASSFLRSYNEGQFF. In DNA form, the CDR3 reads TGTGCCAGCAGTTTTTTAAGATCATACAATGAAGGGCAGTTCTTC.

The rearrangement uses TRBV28 and TRBJ2-7; possible D gene TRBD1, 6 bases. The V gene lost 5 bases and the J gene lost 1 base, with 12 bases spanning the gap. The CDR3 covers 14 residues. Germline CDR1 MDHEN, CDR2 SYDVKM. The CDR3 loop reads CASSKTGSSYEQYF. CDR3 DNA: TGTGCCAGCAGTAAGACAGGCTCGTCCTACGAGCAGTACTTC.

The rearrangement links TRBV7-9 to TRBJ2-5; maybe TRBD2 (5 bases). The germline CDR1 and CDR2 sequences are SEHNR and FQNEAQ (reference sequence). Trimming shortened V by 5 bases and J by 5 bases, and 15 bases separated the two germline ends. The CDR3 totals 14 residues. CDR3 loop: CASSLTRAWETQYF. CDR3 nucleotide sequence: TGTGCCAGCAGCCTAACTAGGGCGTGGGAGACCCAGTACTTC.

V is TRBV20-1 and J is TRBJ1-1, with TRBD1 identical over 7 bases. Germline loops: CDR1 DFQATT, CDR2 SNEGSKA (reference sequence). The CDR3 covers 14 residues. V lost 5 bases, J lost 1 base, and 7 bases stayed unmatched. The CDR3 loop reads CSALTDRANTEAFF. The CDR3, as DNA: TGCAGTGCTTTAACTGACAGGGCGAACACTGAAGCTTTCTTT.

The J gene is TRBJ1-5, the V gene TRBV28, with D possibly being TRBD1 (5 bases). The CDR3 loop spans 15 amino acids. Trimming removed 3 bases at V and 4 bases at J, with 13 bases between. In germline, CDR1 is MDHEN, CDR2 SYDVKM. This CDR3 is CASSFPGGRNQPQHF. CDR3 in DNA: TGTGCCAGCAGTTTTCCCGGGGGTAGGAATCAGCCCCAGCATTTT.

On this clonotype itself: A clone one base away is much larger, so this may be a read error. This chain joins TRBV7-3 and TRBJ1-2; the D is unclear. V was cut by 1 base and J by 5 bases, with 11 bases left in between. This CDR3 has 14 residues. Germline V gives CDR1 SGHTA, CDR2 FQGTGA. The CDR3 DNA reads TGTGCCAGCAGCTTAAACAGTGGTGATTATGGCTACACCTTC. It yields the protein CASSLNSGDYGYTF. The whole variable domain, remainder taken from reference TRBV7-3 and TRBJ1-2, is GAGVSQTPSNKVTEKGKYVELRCDPISGHTALYWYRQSLGQGPEFLIYFQGTGAADDSGLPNDRFFAVRPEGSVSTLKIQRTERGDSAVYLCASSLNSGDYGYTFGSGTRLTVV.

The genes are TRBV13 and TRBJ2-1, with TRBD2 matching 7 bases. V lost 4 bases to trimming and J lost 4 bases; unmatched junction nucleotides: 13. The CDR3 sequence is 17 residues long. Germline values: CDR1 PRHDT, CDR2 FYEKMQ (reference sequence). The CDR3 coding sequence is TGTGCCAGCAGCTCGTCGACGGTGGGGGGGATTTACAATGAGCAGTTCTTC. Translated: CASSSSTVGGIYNEQFF. The full variable domain, rest sourced from reference TRBV13 and TRBJ2-1, is AAGVIQSPRHLIKEKRETATLKCYPIPRHDTVYWYQQGPGQDPQFLISFYEKMQSDKGSIPDRFSAQQFSDYHSELNMSSLELGDSALYFCASSSSTVGGIYNEQFFGPGTRLTVL.

The chain has TRBV6-1 and TRBJ1-1, with D possibly matching TRBD1 (6 bases). The CDR3 length is 14 residues. Germline V gene sequence: CDR1 MNHNS, CDR2 SASEGT. Trimming left V 3 bases short and J 4 bases short, with 12 bases between. The CDR3 DNA follows: TGTGCCAGCAGTGATACAGGGCCGGGCACTGAAGCTTTCTTT. Residues: CASSDTGPGTEAFF.

The chain combines TRBV18 with TRBJ2-7; TRBD2 aligns across 7 bases. V lost 0 bases and J lost 3; bases outside the gene matches: 2. The CDR3 loop spans 14 amino acids. Germline CDR1 KGHSH, CDR2 LQKENI. CDR3 protein: CASSPPGGFYEQYF. Written as DNA, the CDR3 is TGTGCCAGCTCACCACCGGGAGGGTTCTACGAGCAGTACTTC.

This chain joins TRBV7-2 and TRBJ2-1; D is undetermined. Germline CDR1 reads SGHTA; CDR2 reads FQGNSA. V dropped 1 base and J dropped 10 bases, with 14 bases sitting between them. This CDR3 has 14 amino acids. In nucleotides, the CDR3 is TGTGCCAGCAGCTTAGAGGGTAGACCGACCGAGCAGTTCTTC. It is translated as CASSLEGRPTEQFF.

This chain joins TRBV5-1 and TRBJ2-7, with 8 bases lining up with TRBD1. This CDR3 comprises 15 residues. CDR1 is SGHRS, CDR2 YFSETQ, per germline. The junction had 7 bases not matched to a gene; V was cut back by 3 bases and J by 2 bases. Written as DNA, the CDR3 is TGCGCCAGCAGCTGGGGACAGGAAGGTACCTACGAGCAGTACTTC. Protein product: CASSWGQEGTYEQYF.